This entry lists 27 T cell receptor beta chains sequenced from one sample in a study of T cell responses to AZD1222 COVID-19 vaccine. Produced via immunoSEQ multiplex PCR; TCRdb's table is partial and in-frame only. The table shows about 150,000 clones, with approximately 87% occurring only once. The sequencing used peripheral blood, collected on day 0 of MenACWY control vaccination. These TCRs come from an adult in good health.

The CDR3 loop reads CATSDYTGDGYTF. DNA of the CDR3: TGTGCCACCAGTGATTATACGGGGGATGGCTACACCTTC. This chain joins TRBV24-1 and TRBJ1-2; D may be TRBD1 (5 bases). V lost 2 bases and J lost 6, with 9 bases in between. The V gene's germline CDR1 is KGHDR and CDR2 SFDVKD. The CDR3 covers 13 residues.

This clone appeared once. The J gene is TRBJ2-3, the V gene TRBV11-3; perhaps TRBD2 as D (6 bases). V gave up 0 bases and J gave up 6 bases, with 16 bases separating them. Germline V gene lookup returns CDR1 SGHNT and CDR2 YENEEA. There are 16 residues in the CDR3. CDR3 nucleotides: TGTGCCAGCAGCTTAGATCGCGCGGCGGGGTCGGATACGCAGTATTTT. As protein: CASSLDRAAGSDTQYF.

The chain employs TRBV27 and TRBJ2-7; no definite D call. V was cut by 2 bases and J by 3 bases, with 11 bases left in between. Per germline, CDR1 MNHEY and CDR2 SMNVEV (reference sequence). The CDR3 contains 14 residues. The CDR3 loop is CASSLGPPVYEQYF. CDR3 sequence (DNA): TGTGCCAGCAGTTTAGGCCCCCCAGTCTACGAGCAGTACTTC.

The chain is built from TRBV10-3 and TRBJ1-2; 10 nucleotides agree with TRBD1. Germline V gene sequence: CDR1 ENHRY, CDR2 SYGVKD. CDR3 size: 13 residues. V was clipped by 6 bases and J by 7 bases; unmatched bases: 5. As DNA, the CDR3 is TGTGCCATCAGCGACGGGACAGGGGTTGGCTACACCTTC. It yields the protein CAISDGTGVGYTF.

The J gene is TRBJ2-7, the V gene TRBV6-5, with D tentatively TRBD2 (6 bases). The germline gives CDR1 MNHEY, CDR2 SVGAGI. The CDR3 runs 14 residues. V was pared by 5 bases and J by 2 bases, with 13 bases between. The CDR3 loop reads CASSTRRGPYEQYV. The CDR3 DNA reads TGTGCCAGCAGTACCCGGCGGGGCCCCTACGAGCAGTACGTC.

V usage is TRBV5-4 and J usage is TRBJ1-2, with D possibly TRBD1 on 5 matching bases. The CDR3 has 15 amino acids. The V end was cut by 1 base, the J end by 4 bases, with 14 bases between. CDR1 and CDR2 from the germline V gene are SGHNT and YYREEE (reference sequence). The CDR3 DNA reads TGTGCCAGCAGCTTGAGGGACGCCCGGGGCTATGGCTACACCTTC. Its translation is CASSLRDARGYGYTF.

The chain is built from TRBV10-3 and TRBJ1-6; D remains ambiguous. V lost 2 bases, J lost 0 bases, and 11 bases lay in between. The CDR3 has 17 residues. Germline assignment: CDR1 ENHRY and CDR2 SYGVKD. CDR3 amino acids: CAISEREELSYNSPLHF. In DNA form, the CDR3 reads TGTGCCATCAGTGAGCGAGAAGAACTCTCCTATAATTCACCCCTCCACTTT.

The table lists this clone with a few counts. The chain is built from TRBV6-2 or TRBV6-3 and TRBJ1-1; no reliable D call. Germline V gene sequence: CDR1 MNHEY, CDR2 SVGEGT. The CDR3 totals 15 residues. Trimming stripped 0 bases from V and 0 bases from J, with 8 bases between. The CDR3 DNA sequence: TGTGCCAGCAGTTACTCCCTACTAATGAACACTGAAGCTTTCTTT. This translates into CASSYSLLMNTEAFF.

This rearrangement joins TRBV6-5 to TRBJ2-1; D is possibly TRBD2 (6 bases). Between the trimmed V and J ends, which lost 6 bases and 6 bases, there was a span of 12 bases. Germline V gene data show CDR1 as MNHEY and CDR2 as SVGAGI. The CDR3 contains 13 residues. The DNA of the CDR3 is TGTGCCAGCAGGCTCCCCGGGGGCAATGAGCAGTTCTTC. Translating it yields CASRLPGGNEQFF.

This chain joins TRBV15 and TRBJ1-1, with 9 bases identical to TRBD1. Trimming at V came to 1 base and at J to 4 bases, leaving 4 bases not matched to a gene. The CDR3 spans 15 residues. The germline gives CDR1 LNHNV, CDR2 YYDKDF (reference sequence). CDR3 residues: CATSRALTGGTEAFF. In nucleotides, the CDR3 is TGTGCCACCAGCAGAGCCCTGACAGGGGGCACTGAAGCTTTCTTT.

The chain carries TRBV18 and TRBJ2-6; D might be TRBD1 (6 bases). V shed 2 bases and J shed 4 bases, with 9 bases lying between them. The CDR3 length is 15 residues. Germline V gene sequence: CDR1 KGHSH, CDR2 LQKENI. CDR3 loop: CASSPGGPGANVLTF. DNA of the CDR3: TGTGCCAGCTCACCAGGGGGCCCCGGGGCCAACGTCCTGACTTTC.

The chain has TRBV7-8 and TRBJ1-2; no clear D gene. The CDR3 totals 15 residues. V shed 1 base and J shed 0 bases, with 9 bases lying between them. The germline V gene has CDR1 SGHVS and CDR2 FQNEAQ. Written as DNA, the CDR3 is TGTGCCAGCAGCTTAGTCGCCACCACTAACTATGGCTACACCTTC. As protein: CASSLVATTNYGYTF.

The genes are TRBV19 and TRBJ1-4, with TRBD1 identical over 7 bases. The CDR3 runs to 14 residues. Trimming cost V 3 bases and J 6 bases; bases outside gene matches: 4. CDR1 is LNHDA, CDR2 SQIVND, per germline (reference sequence). CDR3 nucleotide sequence: TGTGCCAGTAGTATCGAGGGGGCCGATGAAAAACTGTTTTTT. The encoded protein is CASSIEGADEKLFF.

The gene calls are TRBV7-2 and TRBJ1-5, with 8 bases that match TRBD1. The CDR3 runs 14 residues. CDR1 and CDR2 (germline): SGHTA, FQGNSA. J gave up 10 bases and V 8 bases, and 13 bases lay outside the gene matches. The CDR3 bases are TGTGCCAGCGCCGAGACAGGGGTATCGTTCCCCCAGCATTTT. This encodes CASAETGVSFPQHF.

The CDR3 reads CASSLGLAYEDTDTQYF. As DNA, the CDR3 is TGTGCCAGCAGCTTAGGACTAGCGTATGAGGACACAGATACGCAGTATTTT. V and J are TRBV11-3 and TRBJ2-3; 8 positions match TRBD2. The germline V gene encodes CDR1 SGHNT and CDR2 YENEEA. V gave up 1 base and J gave up 2 bases; unmatched junction bases: 8. The CDR3 sequence is 17 residues long.

The rearrangement joins TRBV10-1 to TRBJ1-4, with a weak D call TRBD1 (5 bases). Germline V gene data show CDR1 as WNHNN and CDR2 as SYGVQD (reference sequence). The CDR3 consists of 15 residues. Trimming shortened V by 2 bases and J by 4 bases, and 11 bases separated the two germline ends. The CDR3 loop reads CASSERGALNEKLFF. CDR3 nucleotide sequence: TGCGCCAGCAGTGAGAGAGGGGCACTTAATGAAAAACTGTTTTTT.

The chain joins TRBV4-1 to TRBJ1-2, with D uncertain. The CDR3 has 17 amino acids. Deletions cut 6 bases from V and 8 bases from J, with 28 bases between. Looked up from germline, CDR1 is MGHRA and CDR2 is YSYEKL. The DNA of the CDR3 is TGCGCCAGCAGTCGGACCGTCTCGATTGGTAAAGAGTGGGGCTACACCTTC. Amino acids: CASSRTVSIGKEWGYTF.

The genes are TRBV5-5 and TRBJ2-7; D uncertain. CDR3 length equals 14 residues. V was pared by 6 bases and J by 2 bases, with 15 bases between. The germline V gene encodes CDR1 SGHKS and CDR2 YYEKEE (reference sequence). Written as DNA, the CDR3 is TGTGCCAGCATCTATCTATTTAACCCCTACGAGCAGTACGTC. This sequence encodes CASIYLFNPYEQYV.

The genes are TRBV4-3 and TRBJ1-5; 8 positions agree with TRBD1. V shed 0 bases, J shed 6 bases, and the junction held 4 bases outside the gene matches. CDR1 and CDR2 (germline): LGHNA, YSLEER. This CDR3 spans 15 amino acids. In nucleotides, the CDR3 is TGCGCCAGCAGCCAAGACGGTACAGGGGGTCAGCCCCAGCATTTT. Its translation is CASSQDGTGGQPQHF.

The rearrangement uses TRBV3-1 (or the pseudogene TRBV3-2) and TRBJ2-1; possible D gene TRBD2, 5 bases. Germline-derived CDR1 and CDR2 are LGHDT and YNNKEL (reference sequence). The V and J ends lost 3 bases and 5 bases respectively, with 8 bases between them. CDR3 length: 13 residues. The DNA for the CDR3 is TGTGCCAGCAGCCAGGCCGGGGACAATGAGCAGTTCTTC. Amino acids: CASSQAGDNEQFF.

The chain couples TRBV6-5 to TRBJ1-2; TRBD1 matches 7 bases. V was clipped by 8 bases and J by 1 base; unmatched bases: 4. The CDR3 runs 13 residues. The germline gives CDR1 MNHEY, CDR2 SVGAGI. The CDR3 is CASQQGSNYGYTF. The CDR3, as DNA: TGTGCCAGCCAACAGGGGAGTAACTATGGCTACACCTTC.

CDR3 sequence reads: CASSVSPTDAGGYTF. As DNA, the CDR3 is TGTGCCAGCAGCGTATCCCCCACCGACGCGGGGGGCTACACCTTC. This chain links TRBV9 with TRBJ1-2, with D uncertain. The CDR3 is 15 amino acids. Trimming stripped 1 base from V and 8 bases from J, with 18 bases between. Per the germline V gene, CDR1 is SGDLS and CDR2 is YYNGEE.

This rearrangement joins TRBV6-5 to TRBJ2-5, with 9 nucleotides matching TRBD2. The CDR3 length is 14 residues. The germline CDR1 and CDR2 sequences are MNHEY and SVGAGI. V was clipped by 0 bases and J by 7 bases; unmatched bases: 3. This CDR3 is CASSYSREGGTQYF. CDR3 in DNA: TGTGCCAGCAGTTACTCGCGGGAGGGGGGGACCCAGTACTTC.

The chain uses TRBV10-3 and TRBJ1-6, with 8 bases fitting TRBD1. The CDR3 runs 15 residues. CDR1 and CDR2 (germline): ENHRY, SYGVKD. Trimming at V came to 4 bases and at J to 6 bases, leaving 5 bases not matched to a gene. CDR3 protein: CAISGGQGLNSPLHF. The CDR3 DNA sequence: TGTGCCATCAGTGGCGGACAGGGTCTTAATTCACCCCTCCACTTT.

This clone occurred once. This chain uses TRBV12-2 with TRBJ1-5. TRBV12-2 is deemed a pseudogene. The CDR3 totals 15 residues. CDR3 DNA sequence: TGTGCAAGTCGCTTTATAGAGGAAAGCAATCAGCCCCAGCATTTT. Its protein is CASRFIEESNQPQHF.

This rearrangement joins TRBV6-1 to TRBJ1-1; a possible D gene is TRBD1 (5 bases). Germline CDR1 reads MNHNS; CDR2 reads SASEGT. The V gene lost 2 bases and the J gene lost 0 bases, with 10 bases spanning the gap. The CDR3 covers 15 residues. CDR3 protein: CASSEWAGMNTEAFF. The CDR3 bases are TGTGCCAGCAGTGAATGGGCAGGGATGAACACTGAAGCTTTCTTT.

The gene calls are TRBV9 and TRBJ2-7; 7 bases match TRBD2. This CDR3 has 16 amino acids. J gave up 3 bases and V 4 bases, and 13 bases lay outside the gene matches. Germline CDR1 reads SGDLS; CDR2 reads YYNGEE. CDR3 amino acids: CASSPRGERDFYEQYF. CDR3 bases: TGTGCCAGCAGCCCTCGGGGGGAGCGGGACTTCTACGAGCAGTACTTC.